This T cell receptor beta chain was obtained from a study of blood T cells in healthy people across ages. This CDR3 is 11 amino acids long. V gave up 7 bases and J gave up 3 bases, with 7 bases separating them. Per germline, CDR1 SGHTA and CDR2 FQGNSA. This clonotype showed up just once. This may come from a read error, since a much larger clone is one base off. Combining a sample-barcoded 5' primer with a J-beta primer mix, a second PCR ran for roughly 7 to 11 cycles. Each CDR3 protein gets one entry after TCRdb re-called the 5' RACE reads with MiXCR. The data contain about 580,000 distinct CDR3 sequences, around 50% of them singletons.

This sequence joins TRBV7-2 and TRBJ2-7, with D possibly TRBD1 on 6 matching bases. This sequence was found in an elderly man in good health. Sequencing was carried out using blood. The CDR3 bases are TGTGCCAGCAAACAGGGCTACGAGCAGTACTTC. Protein: CASKQGYEQYF.